This TCR beta chain is from a study of CD8 T cells in Susac syndrome. On the study more broadly: Each patient with Susac syndrome, at the time of blood draw, was therapy-naive, on corticosteroids, or on intravenous immunoglobulin alone.

RNA in amounts of roughly 0.45 to 1 ug was reverse transcribed with random hexamers. In TCRdb, the immunoSEQ multiplex PCR reads were re-called with MiXCR into one record per CDR3 protein. The sample includes roughly 190,000 distinct CDR3 sequences, around 95% of them seen just once. The sample was CD8+ T cells from PBMCs. The receptor was isolated from a human donor with Susac syndrome.

The CDR3 DNA reads as TGTGCCAGCAGTCCCGGGACAGGGCCTAGAGAGCAGTACTTC. Protein sequence: CASSPGTGPREQYF. The chain combines TRBV27 with TRBJ2-7; 9 bases align to TRBD1. The CDR3 sequence is 14 residues long. Trimming cost V 5 bases and J 7 bases; bases outside gene matches: 9. Germline V lookup: CDR1 MNHEY, CDR2 SMNVEV (reference sequence).